This T cell receptor beta chain was documented in a study of cytomegalovirus exposure and HLA in healthy donors. Overall study results and limits: Indistinguishable V segments, including TRBV6-2 and TRBV6-3, were excluded. The study recorded 150 to 200 TCR beta chains that were cytomegalovirus-associated.

The PCR made use of 60 Vbeta and 13 Jbeta primers. Assay used: immunoSEQ multiplex PCR; TCRdb lists only in-frame clones, some missing. Found here are around 74,000 clones; the top ten clones hold roughly 4.8%. In the case of this clone: Its antigen is not known.

The germline gives CDR1 LGHNA, CDR2 YSLEER. This CDR3 spans 15 amino acids. Trimming left V 1 base short and J 2 bases short, with 12 bases between. The chain has TRBV4-3 and TRBJ2-7; D is perhaps TRBD1 (5 bases). The sample comprised PBMCs. This clonotype was sampled from a man aged 30-40 years in good health and CMV-seronegative. The CDR3 nucleotides are TGCGCCAGCAGCCAAGGAGGACAACCGGCCTACGAGCAGTACTTC. Translated: CASSQGGQPAYEQYF.